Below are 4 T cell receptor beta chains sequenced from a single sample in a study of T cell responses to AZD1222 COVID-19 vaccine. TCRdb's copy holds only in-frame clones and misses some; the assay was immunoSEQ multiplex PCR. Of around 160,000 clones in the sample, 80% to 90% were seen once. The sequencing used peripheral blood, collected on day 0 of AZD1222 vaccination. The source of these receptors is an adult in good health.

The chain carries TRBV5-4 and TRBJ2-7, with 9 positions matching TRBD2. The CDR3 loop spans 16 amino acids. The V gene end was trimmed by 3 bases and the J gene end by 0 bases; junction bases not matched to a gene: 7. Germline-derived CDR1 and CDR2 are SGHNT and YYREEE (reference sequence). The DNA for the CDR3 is TGTGCCAGCAGCTCCTTAGCGGGAGACAGCTCCTACGAGCAGTACTTC. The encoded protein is CASSSLAGDSSYEQYF.

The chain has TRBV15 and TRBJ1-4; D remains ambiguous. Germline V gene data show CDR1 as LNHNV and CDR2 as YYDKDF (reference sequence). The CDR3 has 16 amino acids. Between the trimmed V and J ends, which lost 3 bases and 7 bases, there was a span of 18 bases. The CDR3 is CATSREGPTAGEKLFF. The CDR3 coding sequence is TGTGCCACCAGCAGGGAAGGACCTACCGCGGGTGAAAAACTGTTTTTT.

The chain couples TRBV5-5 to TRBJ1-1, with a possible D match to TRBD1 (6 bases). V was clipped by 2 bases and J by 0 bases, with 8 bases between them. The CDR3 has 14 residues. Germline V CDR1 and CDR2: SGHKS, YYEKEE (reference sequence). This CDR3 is CASSFGGLNTEAFF. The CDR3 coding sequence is TGTGCCAGCAGCTTTGGGGGGCTGAACACTGAAGCTTTCTTT.

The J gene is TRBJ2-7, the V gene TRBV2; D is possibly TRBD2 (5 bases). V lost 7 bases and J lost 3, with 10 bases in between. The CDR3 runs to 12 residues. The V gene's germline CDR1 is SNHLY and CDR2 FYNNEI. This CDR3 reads CASTERDYEQYF. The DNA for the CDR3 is TGTGCCAGCACCGAGAGGGACTACGAGCAGTACTTC.